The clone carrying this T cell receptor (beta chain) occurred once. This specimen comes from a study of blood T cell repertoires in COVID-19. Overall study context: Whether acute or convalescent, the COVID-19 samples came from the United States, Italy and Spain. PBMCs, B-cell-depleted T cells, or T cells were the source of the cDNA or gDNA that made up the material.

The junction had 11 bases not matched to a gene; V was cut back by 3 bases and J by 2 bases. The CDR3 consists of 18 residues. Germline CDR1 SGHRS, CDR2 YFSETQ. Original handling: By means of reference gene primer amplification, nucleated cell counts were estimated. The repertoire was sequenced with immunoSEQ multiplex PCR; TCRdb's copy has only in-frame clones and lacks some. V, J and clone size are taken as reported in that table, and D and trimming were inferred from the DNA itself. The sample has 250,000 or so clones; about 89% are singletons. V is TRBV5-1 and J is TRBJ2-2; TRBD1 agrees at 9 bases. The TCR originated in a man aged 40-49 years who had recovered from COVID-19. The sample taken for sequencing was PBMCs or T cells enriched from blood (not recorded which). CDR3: CASSSPPGQGYNTGELFF. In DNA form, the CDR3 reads TGCGCCAGCAGCTCGCCACCGGGACAGGGTTACAACACCGGGGAGCTGTTTTTT.